This T cell receptor beta chain was documented in a study of blood T cell repertoires in COVID-19. Only in-frame clones appear in the TCRdb table, and some are missing; sequencing was by immunoSEQ multiplex PCR. The top ten hold 1.5% to 2% of the sample, which has roughly 300,000 clones, roughly 83% seen once. In its sample, this clone was seen once. Germline lookup yields CDR1 LGHDT and CDR2 YNNKEL (reference sequence). Germline trimming cut 4 bases from V and 6 bases from J; bases unmatched to any gene: 5. The CDR3 has 13 residues. This receptor was taken from a woman aged 45-60 years with acute or convalescent COVID-19. The rearrangement joins TRBV3-1 (or the pseudogene TRBV3-2) to TRBJ2-7; 8 bases match TRBD2. Sequencing was performed on peripheral blood. The CDR3: CASSPRGGSEQYF. The CDR3 DNA reads TGTGCCAGCAGCCCTCGGGGGGGCTCCGAGCAGTACTTC.